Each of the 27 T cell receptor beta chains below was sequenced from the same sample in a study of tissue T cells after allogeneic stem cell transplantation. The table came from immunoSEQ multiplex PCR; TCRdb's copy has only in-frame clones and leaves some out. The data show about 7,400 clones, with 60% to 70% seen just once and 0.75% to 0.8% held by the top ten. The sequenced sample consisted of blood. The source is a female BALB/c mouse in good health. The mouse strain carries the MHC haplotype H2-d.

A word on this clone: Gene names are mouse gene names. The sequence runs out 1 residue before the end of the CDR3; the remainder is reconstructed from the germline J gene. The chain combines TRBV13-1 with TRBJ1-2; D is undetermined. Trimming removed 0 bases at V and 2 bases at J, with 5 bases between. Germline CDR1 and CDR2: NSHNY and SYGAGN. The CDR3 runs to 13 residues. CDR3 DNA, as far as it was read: TGTGCCAGCAGTGATGGAGGGAACTCCGACTACACC. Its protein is CASSDGGNSDYT. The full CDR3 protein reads CASSDGGNSDYTF.

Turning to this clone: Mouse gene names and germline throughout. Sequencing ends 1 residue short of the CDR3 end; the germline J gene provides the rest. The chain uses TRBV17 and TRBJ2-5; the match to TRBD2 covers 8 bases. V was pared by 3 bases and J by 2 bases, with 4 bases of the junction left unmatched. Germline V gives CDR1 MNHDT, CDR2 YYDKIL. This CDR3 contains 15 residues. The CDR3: CASSRGLGGQDTQYF. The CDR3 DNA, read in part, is TGTGCTAGCAGTAGGGGCCTGGGGGGCCAAGACACCCAGTAC. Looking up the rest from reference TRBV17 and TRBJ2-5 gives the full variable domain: DTTVKQNPRYKLARVGKPVNLICSQTMNHDTMYWYQKKPNQAPKLLLFYYDKILNREADTFEKFQSSRPNNSFCSLYIGSAGLEYSAMYLCASSRGLGGQDTQYFGPGTRLLVL.

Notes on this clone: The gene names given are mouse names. The CDR3 is CASGGGLSAETLYF. The CDR3 DNA, read in part, is TGTGCCAGCGGTGGAGGGCTTAGTGCAGAAACGCTGTAT. J is TRBJ2-3 and V is TRBV13-2; no clear D. The read halts 1 residue ahead of the CDR3 end, with the missing end drawn from the germline J gene. Trimming left V 3 bases short and J 0 bases short, with 8 bases between. The CDR3 runs to 14 residues. CDR1 NNHNN and CDR2 SYGAGS come from the germline V gene (reference sequence).

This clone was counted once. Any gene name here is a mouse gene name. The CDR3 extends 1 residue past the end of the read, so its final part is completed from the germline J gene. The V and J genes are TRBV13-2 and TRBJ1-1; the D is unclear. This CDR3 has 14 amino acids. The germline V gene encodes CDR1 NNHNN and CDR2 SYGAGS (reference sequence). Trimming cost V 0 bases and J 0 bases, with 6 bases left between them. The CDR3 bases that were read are TGTGCCAGCGGTGATGCAAGTGCAAACACAGAAGTCTTC. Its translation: CASGDASANTEVF. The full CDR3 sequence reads CASGDASANTEVFF.

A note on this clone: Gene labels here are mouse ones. CDR3 protein: CASKGLGDEQYF. Incomplete CDR3 DNA: TGTGCAAGCAAGGGACTGGGGGATGAACAGTAC. This rearrangement joins TRBV16 to TRBJ2-7; 11 bases align to TRBD2. The missing CDR3 end, 1 residue past where the read stops, is filled in from the germline J gene. Germline V lookup: CDR1 SGHSA, CDR2 FRNQAP. V lost 7 bases, J lost 5 bases, and 1 base stayed unmatched. This CDR3 comprises 12 residues.

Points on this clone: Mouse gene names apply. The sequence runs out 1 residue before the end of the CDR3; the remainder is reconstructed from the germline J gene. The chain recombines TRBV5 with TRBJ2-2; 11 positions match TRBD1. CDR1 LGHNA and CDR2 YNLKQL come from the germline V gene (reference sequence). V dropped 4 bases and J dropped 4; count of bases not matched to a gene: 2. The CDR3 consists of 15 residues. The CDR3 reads CASSPGTGGTGQLYF. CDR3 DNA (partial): TGTGCCAGCAGCCCGGGGACAGGGGGCACCGGGCAGCTCTAC.

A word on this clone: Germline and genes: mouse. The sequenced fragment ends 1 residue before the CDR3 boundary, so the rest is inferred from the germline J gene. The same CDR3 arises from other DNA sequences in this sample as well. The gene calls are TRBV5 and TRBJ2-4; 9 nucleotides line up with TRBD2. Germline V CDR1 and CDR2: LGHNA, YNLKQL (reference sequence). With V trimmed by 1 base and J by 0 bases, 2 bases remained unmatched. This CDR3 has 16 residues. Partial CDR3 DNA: TGTGCCAGCAGCCAAGGGACTGGGGCTAGTCAAAACACCTTGTAC. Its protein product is CASSQGTGASQNTLY. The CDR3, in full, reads CASSQGTGASQNTLYF.

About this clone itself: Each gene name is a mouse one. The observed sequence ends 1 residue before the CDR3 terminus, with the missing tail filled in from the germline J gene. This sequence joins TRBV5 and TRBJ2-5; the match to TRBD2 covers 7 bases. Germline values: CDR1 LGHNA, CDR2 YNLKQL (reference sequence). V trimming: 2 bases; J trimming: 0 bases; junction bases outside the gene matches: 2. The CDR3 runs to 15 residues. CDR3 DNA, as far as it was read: TGTGCCAGCAGCCAACTGGGGGTTAACCAAGACACCCAGTAC. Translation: CASSQLGVNQDTQY. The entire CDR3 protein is CASSQLGVNQDTQYF.

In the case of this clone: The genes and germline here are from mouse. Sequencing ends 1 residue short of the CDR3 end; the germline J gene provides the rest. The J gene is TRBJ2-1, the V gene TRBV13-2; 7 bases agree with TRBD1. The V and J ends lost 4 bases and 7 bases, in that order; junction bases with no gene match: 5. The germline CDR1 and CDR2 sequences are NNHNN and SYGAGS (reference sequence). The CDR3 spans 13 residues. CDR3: CASGPTGIAEQFF. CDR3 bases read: TGTGCCAGCGGTCCGACAGGGATCGCTGAGCAGTTC.

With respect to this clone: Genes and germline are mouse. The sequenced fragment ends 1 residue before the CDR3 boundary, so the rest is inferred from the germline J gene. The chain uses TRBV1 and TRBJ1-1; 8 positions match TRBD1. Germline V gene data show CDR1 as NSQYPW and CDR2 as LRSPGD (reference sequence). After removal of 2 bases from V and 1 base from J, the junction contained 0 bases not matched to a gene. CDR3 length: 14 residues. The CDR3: CTCSATGGNTEVFF. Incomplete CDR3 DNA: TGCACCTGCAGTGCAACAGGGGGGAACACAGAAGTCTTC.

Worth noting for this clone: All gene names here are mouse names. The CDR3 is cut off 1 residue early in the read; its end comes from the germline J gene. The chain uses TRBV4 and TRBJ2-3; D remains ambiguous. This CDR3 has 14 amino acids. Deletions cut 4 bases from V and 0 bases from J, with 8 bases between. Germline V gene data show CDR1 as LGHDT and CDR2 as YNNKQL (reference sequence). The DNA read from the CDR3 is TGTGCCAGCAGCTTCGCATCTAGTGCAGAAACGCTGTAT. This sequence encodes CASSFASSAETLY. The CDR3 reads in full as CASSFASSAETLYF.

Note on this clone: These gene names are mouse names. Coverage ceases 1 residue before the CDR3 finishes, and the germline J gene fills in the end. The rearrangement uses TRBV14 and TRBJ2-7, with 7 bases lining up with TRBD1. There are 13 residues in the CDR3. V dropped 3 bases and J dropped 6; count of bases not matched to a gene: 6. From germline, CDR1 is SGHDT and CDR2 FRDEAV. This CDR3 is CASSYPDRVEQYF. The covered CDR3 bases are TGTGCCAGCAGTTACCCCGACAGGGTTGAACAGTAC.

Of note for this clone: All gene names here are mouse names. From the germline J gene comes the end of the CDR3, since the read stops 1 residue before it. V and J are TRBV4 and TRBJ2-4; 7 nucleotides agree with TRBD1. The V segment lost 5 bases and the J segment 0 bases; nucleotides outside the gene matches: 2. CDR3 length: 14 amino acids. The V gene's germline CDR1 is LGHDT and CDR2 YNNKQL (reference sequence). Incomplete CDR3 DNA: TGTGCCAGCAGCCCGACAGGGAGTCAAAACACCTTGTAC. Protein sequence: CASSPTGSQNTLY. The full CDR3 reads CASSPTGSQNTLYF.

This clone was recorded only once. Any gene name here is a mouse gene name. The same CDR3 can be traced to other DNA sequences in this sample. The CDR3 loop reads CASGANSDYTF. The sequenced part of the CDR3 DNA is TGTGCCAGCGGTGCCAACTCCGACTACACC. The chain recombines TRBV13-2 with TRBJ1-2; D is undetermined. The sequence runs out 1 residue before the end of the CDR3; the remainder is reconstructed from the germline J gene. Germline V gene lookup returns CDR1 NNHNN and CDR2 SYGAGS (reference sequence). Trimming took 3 bases from V and 2 from J, leaving 2 bases between them. The CDR3 runs 11 residues.

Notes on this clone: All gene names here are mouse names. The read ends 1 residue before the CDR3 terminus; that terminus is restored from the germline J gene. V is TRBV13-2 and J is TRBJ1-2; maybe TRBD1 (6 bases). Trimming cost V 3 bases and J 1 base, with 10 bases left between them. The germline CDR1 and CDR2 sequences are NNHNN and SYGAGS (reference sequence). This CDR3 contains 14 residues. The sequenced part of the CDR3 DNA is TGTGCCAGCGGTGCCCGGGACAAAAACTCCGACTACACC. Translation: CASGARDKNSDYT. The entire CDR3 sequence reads CASGARDKNSDYTF.

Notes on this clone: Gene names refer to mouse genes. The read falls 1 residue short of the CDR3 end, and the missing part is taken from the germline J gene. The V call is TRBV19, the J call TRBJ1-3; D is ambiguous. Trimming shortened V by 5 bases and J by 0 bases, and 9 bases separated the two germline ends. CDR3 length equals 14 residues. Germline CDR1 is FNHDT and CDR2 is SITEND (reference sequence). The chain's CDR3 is CASRPTNSGNTLYF. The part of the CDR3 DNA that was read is TGTGCCAGCAGGCCGACAAATTCTGGAAATACGCTCTAT.

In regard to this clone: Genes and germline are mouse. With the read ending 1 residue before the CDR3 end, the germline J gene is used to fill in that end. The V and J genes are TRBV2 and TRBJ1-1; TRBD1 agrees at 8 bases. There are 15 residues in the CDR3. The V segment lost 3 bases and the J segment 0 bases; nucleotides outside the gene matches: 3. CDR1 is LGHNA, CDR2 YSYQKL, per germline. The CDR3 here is CASSHPGQANTEVFF. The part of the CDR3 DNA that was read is TGTGCCAGCAGCCATCCGGGACAGGCAAACACAGAAGTCTTC.

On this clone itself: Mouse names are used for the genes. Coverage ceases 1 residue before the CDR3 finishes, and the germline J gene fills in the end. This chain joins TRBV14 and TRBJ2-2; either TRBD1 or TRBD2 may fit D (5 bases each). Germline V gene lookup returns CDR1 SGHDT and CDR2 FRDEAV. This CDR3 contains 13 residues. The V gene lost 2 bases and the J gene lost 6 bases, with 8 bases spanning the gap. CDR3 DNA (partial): TGTGCCAGCAGTTTTGGGACCCCCGGGCAGCTCTAC. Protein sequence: CASSFGTPGQLY. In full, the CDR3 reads CASSFGTPGQLYF. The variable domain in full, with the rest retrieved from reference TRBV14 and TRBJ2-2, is EAGVTQSPRYAVLQEGQAVSFWCDPISGHDTLYWYQQPRDQGPQLLVYFRDEAVIDNSQLPSDRFSAVRPKGTNSTLKIQSAKQGDTATYLCASSFGTPGQLYFGEGSKLTVL.

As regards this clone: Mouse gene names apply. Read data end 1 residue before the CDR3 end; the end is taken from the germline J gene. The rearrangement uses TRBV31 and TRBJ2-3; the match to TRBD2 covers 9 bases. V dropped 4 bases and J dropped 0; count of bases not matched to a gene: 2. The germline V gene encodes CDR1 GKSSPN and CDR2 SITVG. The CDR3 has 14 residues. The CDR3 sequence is CAWIGGASAETLYF. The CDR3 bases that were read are TGTGCCTGGATTGGGGGGGCTAGTGCAGAAACGCTGTAT.

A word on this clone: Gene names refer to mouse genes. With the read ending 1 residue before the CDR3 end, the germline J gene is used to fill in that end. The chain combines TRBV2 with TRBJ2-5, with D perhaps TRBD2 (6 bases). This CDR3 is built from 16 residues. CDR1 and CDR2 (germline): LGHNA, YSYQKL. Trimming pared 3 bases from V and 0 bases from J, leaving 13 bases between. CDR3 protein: CASSHPRLDNQDTQYF. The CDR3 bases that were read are TGTGCCAGCAGCCACCCTAGACTGGATAACCAAGACACCCAGTAC.

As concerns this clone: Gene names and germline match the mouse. The chain's CDR3 is CASMPGTTEVFF. The sequenced part of the CDR3 DNA is TGTGCCAGCATGCCCGGGACAACAGAAGTCTTC. V usage is TRBV13-3 and J usage is TRBJ1-1; tentatively, D is TRBD1 (6 bases). Read sequence stops 1 residue before the CDR3 end, and the germline J gene provides the missing end. This CDR3 is built from 12 residues. Germline V gene lookup returns CDR1 NNHDY and CDR2 SYVADS. V lost 6 bases and J lost 5, with 11 bases in between.

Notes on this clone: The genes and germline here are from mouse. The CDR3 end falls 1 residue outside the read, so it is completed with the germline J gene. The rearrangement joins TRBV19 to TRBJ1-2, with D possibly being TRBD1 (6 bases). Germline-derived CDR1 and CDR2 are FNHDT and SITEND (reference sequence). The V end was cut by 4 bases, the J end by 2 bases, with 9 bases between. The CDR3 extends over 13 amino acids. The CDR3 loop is CASSQGQNSDYTF. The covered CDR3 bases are TGTGCCAGCAGTCAGGGGCAGAACTCCGACTACACC.

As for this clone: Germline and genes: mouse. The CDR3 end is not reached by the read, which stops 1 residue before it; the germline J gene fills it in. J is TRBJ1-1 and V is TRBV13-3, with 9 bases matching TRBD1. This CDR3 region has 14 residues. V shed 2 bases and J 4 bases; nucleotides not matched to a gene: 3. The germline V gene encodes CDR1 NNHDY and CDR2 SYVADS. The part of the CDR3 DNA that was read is TGTGCCAGCAGTGAGGACAGGGGAGCCACAGAAGTCTTC. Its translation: CASSEDRGATEVF. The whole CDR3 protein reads CASSEDRGATEVFF.

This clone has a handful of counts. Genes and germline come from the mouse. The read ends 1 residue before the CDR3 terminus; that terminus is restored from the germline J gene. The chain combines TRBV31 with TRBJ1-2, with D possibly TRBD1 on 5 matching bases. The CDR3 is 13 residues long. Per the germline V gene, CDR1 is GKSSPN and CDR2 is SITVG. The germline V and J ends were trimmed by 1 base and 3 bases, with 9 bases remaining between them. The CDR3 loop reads CAWSRGDYSDYTF. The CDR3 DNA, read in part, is TGTGCCTGGAGTCGAGGGGATTACTCCGACTACACC.

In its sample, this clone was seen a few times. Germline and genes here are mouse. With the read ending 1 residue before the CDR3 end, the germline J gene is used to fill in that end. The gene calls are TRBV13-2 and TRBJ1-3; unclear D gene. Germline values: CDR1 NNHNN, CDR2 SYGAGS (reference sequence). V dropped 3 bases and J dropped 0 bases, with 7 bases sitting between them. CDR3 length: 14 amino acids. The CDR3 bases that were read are TGTGCCAGCGGTGGACAAACTTCTGGAAATACGCTCTAT. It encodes CASGGQTSGNTLY. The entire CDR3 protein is CASGGQTSGNTLYF.

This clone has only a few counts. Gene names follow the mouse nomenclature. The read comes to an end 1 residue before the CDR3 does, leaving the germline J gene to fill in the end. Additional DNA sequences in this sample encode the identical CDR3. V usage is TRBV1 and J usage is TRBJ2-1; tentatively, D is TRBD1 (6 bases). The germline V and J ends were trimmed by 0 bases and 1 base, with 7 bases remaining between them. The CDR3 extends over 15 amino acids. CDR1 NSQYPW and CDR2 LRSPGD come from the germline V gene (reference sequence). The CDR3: CTCSADTGNYAEQFF. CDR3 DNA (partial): TGCACCTGCAGTGCAGATACAGGGAACTATGCTGAGCAGTTC.

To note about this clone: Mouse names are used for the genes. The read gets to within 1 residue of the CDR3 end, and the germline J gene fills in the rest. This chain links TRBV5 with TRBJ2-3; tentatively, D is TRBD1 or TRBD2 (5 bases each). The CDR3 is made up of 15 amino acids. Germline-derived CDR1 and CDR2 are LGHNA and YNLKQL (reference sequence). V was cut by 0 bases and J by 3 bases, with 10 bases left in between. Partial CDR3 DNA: TGTGCCAGCAGCCAAGATAAGAGGGGCGCAGAAACGCTGTAT. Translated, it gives CASSQDKRGAETLY. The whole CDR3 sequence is CASSQDKRGAETLYF.